These 3 T cell receptor beta chains share one sample of origin, sequenced in a study of CD8+ T cells in alopecia areata. Isolated RNA was reverse transcribed into cDNA used as the sequencing template. Measured with immunoSEQ multiplex PCR; TCRdb has only the in-frame clones, and not every one. The table shows 140,000 or so clones, with approximately 60% occurring only once. Sequencing was carried out using CD8+ T cells sorted from blood. The source of these receptors is a human donor in good health.

The genes are TRBV29-1 and TRBJ2-7; D not certain. The CDR3 length is 16 residues. Trimming pared 0 bases from V and 0 bases from J, leaving 15 bases between. The germline V gene has CDR1 SQVTM and CDR2 ANQGSEA. The CDR3 sequence: CSVEDWSETYSYEQYF. CDR3 bases: TGCAGCGTTGAAGATTGGTCGGAGACCTACTCCTACGAGCAGTACTTC.

This clone was recorded many times. The rearrangement links TRBV6-4 to TRBJ2-1; D possibly corresponds to TRBD2 (6 bases). V was trimmed by 3 bases and J by 0 bases, leaving 9 bases between them. The CDR3 covers 15 residues. The germline V gene encodes CDR1 MRHNA and CDR2 SNTAGT. CDR3 residues: CASSEGAGSYNEQFF. CDR3 nucleotide sequence: TGTGCCAGCAGTGAGGGAGCGGGCTCCTACAATGAGCAGTTCTTC.

The J gene is TRBJ1-5, the V gene TRBV29-1, with 9 positions matching TRBD1. This CDR3 spans 14 amino acids. The germline CDR1 and CDR2 sequences are SQVTM and ANQGSEA. Trimming removed 6 bases from V and 4 bases from J; junction bases left unmatched: 7. Written as DNA, the CDR3 is TGCAGCGTCGCAACGGGGACAGGGAATCAGCCCCAGCATTTT. Translated, it gives CSVATGTGNQPQHF.